This entry lists 19 T cell receptor beta chains sequenced from one sample in a study of blood T cells in healthy people across ages. Then a second PCR, running roughly 7 to 11 cycles, was carried out with a sample-barcoded 5' primer and a J-beta primer mix. TCRdb redid the calling of the 5' RACE reads with MiXCR, one entry per CDR3 protein. The sample holds under 800,000 distinct CDR3 sequences; about 21% are singletons and the top ten take under 4%. The material sequenced was blood. The receptors were gathered from a man in his 70s in good health.

This clonotype came up a few times. CDR3 in amino acids: CASITTGSTGELFF. In DNA, the CDR3 is TGTGCCAGCATAACTACAGGGTCAACCGGGGAGCTGTTTTTT. This sequence joins TRBV6-1 and TRBJ2-2; a weak D match, TRBD1 (6 bases). In germline, CDR1 is MNHNS, CDR2 SASEGT. The CDR3 totals 14 residues. Trimming took off 7 bases at V and 5 bases at J, with 14 bases between the two ends.

The chain carries TRBV20-1 and TRBJ2-4; D not certain. The CDR3 is 14 amino acids. Between the trimmed V and J ends, which lost 3 bases and 0 bases, there was a span of 9 bases. Looked up from germline, CDR1 is DFQATT and CDR2 is SNEGSKA (reference sequence). The CDR3 DNA reads as TGCAGTGCTAGCCCCTATCTAGCCAAAAACATTCAGTACTTC. It specifies CSASPYLAKNIQYF.

The genes are TRBV29-1 and TRBJ2-5; maybe TRBD2 (5 bases). CDR3 size: 11 residues. CDR1 is SQVTM and CDR2 is ANQGSEA in the germline V gene. CDR3 in DNA: TGCAGTGAGTCGGCGGGAGAGACCCAGTACTTC. Its translation: CSESAGETQYF.

The gene calls are TRBV6-1 and TRBJ1-1; the D gene is possibly TRBD1 (5 bases). The CDR3 sequence is 14 residues long. The ends were cut back, 10 bases at V and 0 bases at J, with 15 bases in the middle. Germline CDR1 MNHNS, CDR2 SASEGT. For the CDR3, the DNA is TGTGCCAACACCTGGGTAGGGGTGAACACTGAAGCTTTCTTT. Protein sequence: CANTWVGVNTEAFF.

On this clonotype: Since no conserved phenylalanine or tryptophan closes the CDR3, a read error is the likely cause. The chain links TRBV27 to TRBJ1-4, with TRBD1 matching 10 bases. V was pared by 6 bases and J by 4 bases, with 5 bases of the junction left unmatched. CDR1 is MNHEY and CDR2 is SMNVEV in the germline V gene (reference sequence). CDR3 size: 15 residues. The CDR3 coding sequence is TGTGCCAGCAGCCGAGGGACAGGGGTTAATGAAAAACTGTTTTCT. Protein: CASSRGTGVNEKLFS.

This clonotype occurred many times. The chain has TRBV24-1 and TRBJ2-5; 7 positions agree with TRBD2. The germline V gene encodes CDR1 KGHDR and CDR2 SFDVKD. J gave up 0 bases and V 8 bases, and 8 bases lay outside the gene matches. The CDR3 spans 15 residues. CDR3 amino acids: CATTLTGRNQETQYF. The CDR3 nucleotides read TGTGCCACCACCCTCACCGGGAGGAACCAAGAGACCCAGTACTTC.

The chain employs TRBV4-1 and TRBJ2-6; D possibly corresponds to TRBD1 (6 bases). The CDR3 is 18 amino acids. CDR1 is MGHRA, CDR2 YSYEKL, per germline. V was cut by 0 bases and J by 0 bases, with 12 bases left in between. The CDR3 coding sequence is TGCGCCAGCAGCCAAGATTTTGGGGGCCTCTCTGGGGCCAACGTCCTGACTTTC. Translation gives CASSQDFGGLSGANVLTF.

J is TRBJ2-5 and V is TRBV4-1, with D perhaps TRBD1 (8 bases). The end of the DNA fits TRBJ2-1 better, so the J call may be wrong. The germline V gene has CDR1 MGHRA and CDR2 YSYEKL. This CDR3 spans 16 amino acids. For the CDR3, the DNA is TGCGCCAGCAGCCGCACAGGGGGACTAACCCACAATGAGCAGTTCTTC. It codes for CASSRTGGLTHNEQFF.

This clonotype has just a few counts. V is TRBV7-9 and J is TRBJ1-5; the D gene is possibly TRBD1 (6 bases). Trimming shortened V by 5 bases and J by 9 bases, and 20 bases separated the two germline ends. The CDR3 runs 15 residues. The germline CDR1 and CDR2 sequences are SEHNR and FQNEAQ (reference sequence). The CDR3 protein is CASSPEGGYVLPQHF. The CDR3 region has the DNA TGTGCCAGCAGCCCGGAGGGGGGGTACGTATTGCCCCAGCATTTT.

The sample holds a few counts of this clonotype. The rearrangement links TRBV5-1 to TRBJ2-4; maybe TRBD1 (6 bases). CDR3 length: 13 amino acids. Germline CDR1 reads SGHRS; CDR2 reads YFSETQ. With 0 bases removed from V and 9 bases from J, the gap between germline ends came to 10 bases. CDR3: CASSLEQGSIQYF. The CDR3 coding sequence is TGCGCCAGCAGCTTGGAGCAGGGGAGCATTCAGTACTTC.

This clonotype was observed a few times. This sequence joins TRBV28 and TRBJ2-4; TRBD2 agrees at 8 bases. With V trimmed by 5 bases and J by 7 bases, 10 bases remained unmatched. Per the germline V gene, CDR1 is MDHEN and CDR2 is SYDVKM. The CDR3 extends over 15 amino acids. The CDR3 region has the DNA TGTGCCAGCAGTAGGGATAGCGGGACTTCCAACATTCAGTACTTC. Encoded protein: CASSRDSGTSNIQYF.

This clonotype has just a few counts. The gene calls are TRBV4-1 and TRBJ2-7; 9 nucleotides match TRBD2. The CDR3 totals 14 residues. The J segment lost 3 bases and the V segment lost 4 bases, leaving 4 bases of the junction unmatched. Germline V CDR1 and CDR2: MGHRA, YSYEKL. CDR3 bases: TGCGCCAGCAGCCTCAGGACTAGCGACTACGAGCAGTACTTC. Amino acids: CASSLRTSDYEQYF.

This rearrangement joins TRBV18 to TRBJ2-1; 12 bases map to TRBD2. Germline CDR1 reads KGHSH; CDR2 reads LQKENI. This CDR3 is 18 amino acids long. The V gene end was trimmed by 3 bases and the J gene end by 6 bases; junction bases not matched to a gene: 12. DNA for the CDR3: TGTGCCAGCTCACCCCCGCCGACTACTAGCGGGAGGTTCAATGAGCAGTTCTTC. Amino acid sequence: CASSPPPTTSGRFNEQFF. Drawing the rest from reference TRBV18 and TRBJ2-1, the complete variable domain is NAGVMQNPRHLVRRRGQEARLRCSPMKGHSHVYWYRQLPEEGLKFMVYLQKENIIDESGMPKERFSAEFPKEGPSILRIQQVVRGDSAAYFCASSPPPTTSGRFNEQFFGPGTRLTVL.

V is TRBV7-2 and J is TRBJ1-1; a weak D match, TRBD1 (5 bases). This CDR3 is 14 amino acids long. Trimming left V 5 bases short and J 3 bases short, with 13 bases between. CDR1 and CDR2 from the germline V gene are SGHTA and FQGNSA. The CDR3 nucleotides are TGTGCCAGCAGCCCAGGGCTTGGGTACACTGAAGCTTTCTTT. Amino acids: CASSPGLGYTEAFF.

The chain is built from TRBV10-3 and TRBJ1-5; D is undetermined. CDR1 ENHRY and CDR2 SYGVKD come from the germline V gene. With 8 bases removed from V and 6 bases from J, the gap between germline ends came to 11 bases. This CDR3 spans 12 amino acids. The CDR3, as DNA: TGTGCCATCGGGGAGGGAACTCAGCCCCAGCATTTT. Translating gives CAIGEGTQPQHF.

This clonotype showed up just a few times. This rearrangement joins TRBV20-1 to TRBJ2-5; 8 nucleotides line up with TRBD2. Trimming cost V 7 bases and J 6 bases; bases outside gene matches: 16. Germline CDR1 reads DFQATT; CDR2 reads SNEGSKA (reference sequence). This CDR3 contains 15 residues. CDR3 coding DNA: TGCAGTGGGGGAGAGGCGGGAGGCGTAAAGAAGACCCAGTACTTC. Amino acid sequence: CSGGEAGGVKKTQYF.

This sequence joins TRBV7-2 and TRBJ2-5; maybe TRBD2 (6 bases). The V gene lost 2 bases and the J gene lost 5 bases, with 12 bases spanning the gap. Per germline, CDR1 SGHTA and CDR2 FQGNSA. This CDR3 region has 14 residues. The CDR3 spells CASSLFSGPETQYF. DNA for the CDR3: TGTGCCAGCAGCTTATTTAGCGGTCCTGAGACCCAGTACTTC. The full variable domain, its missing parts supplied by reference TRBV7-2 and TRBJ2-5, is GAGVSQSPSNKVTEKGKDVELRCDPISGHTALYWYRQSLGQGLEFLIYFQGNSAPDKSGLPSDRFSAERTGGSVSTLTIQRTQQEDSAVYLCASSLFSGPETQYFGPGTRLLVL.

The chain links TRBV27 to TRBJ2-3; unclear D gene. V was cut by 0 bases and J by 4 bases, with 5 bases left in between. Per germline, CDR1 MNHEY and CDR2 SMNVEV (reference sequence). The CDR3 loop spans 13 amino acids. The CDR3 coding sequence is TGTGCCAGCAGTTTATCCGAGGCAGATACGCAGTATTTT. It translates to CASSLSEADTQYF.

The V and J genes are TRBV29-1 and TRBJ2-3; the match to TRBD1 covers 7 bases. V lost 7 bases and J lost 4; bases outside the gene matches: 5. This CDR3 contains 12 residues. Looked up from germline, CDR1 is SQVTM and CDR2 is ANQGSEA. CDR3 in amino acids: CSGYQGADTQYF. The CDR3 DNA reads as TGCAGCGGATACCAGGGGGCAGATACGCAGTATTTT.